These 15 T cell receptor beta chains came from one sample sequenced in a study of somatic mutations in cytotoxic T cells in rheumatoid arthritis (dated by TCRdb to about 2017). The library was generated by the immunoSEQ multiplex PCR assay. The table was pulled from immuneACCESS by TCRdb, which kept in-frame rearrangements only. Such tables lose some clones; where checked, under half of the loss comes from unresolved V genes, and the rest has no known cause. This sample comprises approximately 5,300 clones, 78% of them detected only once. The ten most abundant clones make up 55% to 85% of the sample. Sequences were derived from CD8+ T cells sorted from blood, sampled at a follow-up visit. The receptor source for this set is a man aged 35 to 55 with rheumatoid arthritis.

The chain has TRBV10-3 and TRBJ2-3; D perhaps matches TRBD2 (7 bases). The CDR3 consists of 15 residues. CDR1 is ENHRY and CDR2 is SYGVKD in the germline V gene. Trimming took off 6 bases at V and 6 bases at J, with 19 bases between the two ends. This CDR3 is CAISILAARGDTQYF. Written as DNA, the CDR3 is TGTGCCATCAGCATCCTAGCGGCGAGGGGGGATACGCAGTATTTT.

The genes are TRBV27 and TRBJ2-5; D ambiguous. CDR1 and CDR2 (germline): MNHEY, SMNVEV (reference sequence). V gave up 5 bases and J gave up 1 base, with 8 bases separating them. CDR3 size: 13 residues. For the CDR3, the DNA is TGTGCCAGCAGTCCGTTCATCCAAGAGACCCAGTACTTC. This codes for CASSPFIQETQYF.

The rearrangement joins TRBV7-9 to TRBJ2-7, with 10 nucleotides matching TRBD1. After removal of 2 bases from V and 2 bases from J, the junction contained 3 bases not matched to a gene. The germline V gene encodes CDR1 SEHNR and CDR2 FQNEAQ (reference sequence). The CDR3 spans 15 residues. As DNA, the CDR3 is TGTGCCAGCAGCTTAAGGGACAGGGGAGCCTACGAGCAGTACTTC. Translating gives CASSLRDRGAYEQYF.

The rearrangement joins TRBV19 to TRBJ2-4; 7 nucleotides line up with TRBD2. With V trimmed by 5 bases and J by 1 base, 17 bases remained unmatched. CDR3 size: 19 residues. The germline gives CDR1 LNHDA, CDR2 SQIVND (reference sequence). CDR3 amino acids: CASSPAISGSGGAKNIQYF. Written as DNA, the CDR3 is TGTGCCAGTAGTCCCGCCATTAGCGGGTCCGGGGGGGCCAAAAACATTCAGTACTTC.

This chain uses TRBV5-6 with TRBJ1-1, with TRBD1 matching over 12 bases. The trim removed 0 bases at V and 4 bases at J, leaving 7 bases unmatched. This CDR3 spans 17 amino acids. CDR1 and CDR2 from the germline V gene are SGHDT and YYEEEE. The CDR3 here is CASSLDGTGGRGTEAFF. The CDR3 coding sequence is TGTGCCAGCAGCTTGGACGGGACAGGGGGCAGGGGCACTGAAGCTTTCTTT. The full variable domain, in which reference TRBV5-6 and TRBJ1-1 provide the parts outside the CDR3, is DAGVTQSPTHLIKTRGQQVTLRCSPKSGHDTVSWYQQALGQGPQFIFQYYEEEERQRGNFPDRFSGHQFPNYSSELNVNALLLGDSALYLCASSLDGTGGRGTEAFFGQGTRLTVV.

This clone was seen a handful of times. The chain employs TRBV30 and TRBJ2-5; 13 nucleotides agree with TRBD2. After removal of 1 base from V and 4 bases from J, the junction contained 3 bases not matched to a gene. CDR3 length equals 15 residues. Germline CDR1 and CDR2: GTSNPN and SVGIG (reference sequence). CDR3 protein: CAWSARTSGRETQYF. The CDR3 nucleotides are TGTGCCTGGAGTGCGCGGACTAGCGGGAGAGAGACCCAGTACTTC.

This clone was seen a single time. V and J are TRBV7-9 and TRBJ2-5; unclear D gene. The J call could be wrong; TRBJ2-7 is a better fit for the DNA end. The V gene's germline CDR1 is SEHNR and CDR2 FQNEAQ (reference sequence). CDR3 length: 14 residues. The CDR3 loop is CASSLSVGGYEQYF. The CDR3 nucleotides read TGTGCCAGCAGCTTATCCGTCGGTGGCTACGAGCAGTACTTC.

The genes are TRBV30 and TRBJ2-3, with TRBD2 matching 9 bases. Germline CDR1 and CDR2: GTSNPN and SVGIG (reference sequence). This CDR3 spans 15 amino acids. V dropped 0 bases and J dropped 0; count of bases not matched to a gene: 1. CDR3 coding DNA: TGTGCCTGGAGTGTAGGGACTAGCAGCACAGATACGCAGTATTTT. It encodes CAWSVGTSSTDTQYF.

This clone came up once. The chain carries TRBV27 and TRBJ2-7; D remains unclear. Germline-derived CDR1 and CDR2 are MNHEY and SMNVEV (reference sequence). CDR3 size: 14 residues. Trimming pared 3 bases from V and 2 bases from J, leaving 11 bases between. Written as DNA, the CDR3 is TGTGCCAGCAGTTTCGTGGACCAAACCTACGAGCAGTACTTC. Translating it yields CASSFVDQTYEQYF.

The rearrangement joins TRBV27 to TRBJ2-7; tentatively, D is TRBD2 (6 bases). Germline V CDR1 and CDR2: MNHEY, SMNVEV (reference sequence). The CDR3 loop spans 16 amino acids. The V end was cut by 3 bases, the J end by 0 bases, with 15 bases between. The CDR3 reads CASSFGSLDSSYEQYF. CDR3 in DNA: TGTGCCAGCAGTTTCGGGAGCCTAGACAGCTCCTACGAGCAGTACTTC.

This clone was found a few times. V gene TRBV7-8 combines with J gene TRBJ1-1; 7 nucleotides agree with TRBD1. CDR1 SGHVS and CDR2 FQNEAQ come from the germline V gene. This CDR3 spans 15 amino acids. V shed 1 base and J 4 bases; nucleotides not matched to a gene: 6. DNA for the CDR3: TGTGCCAGCAGCTTAGTGACAGGGATAATCACTGAAGCTTTCTTT. This codes for CASSLVTGIITEAFF.

The CDR3 reads CASSYRDRVRHEQYF. Written as DNA, the CDR3 is TGTGCCAGCAGTTACCGGGACAGGGTTCGCCACGAGCAGTACTTC. This chain uses TRBV6-5 with TRBJ2-5; 9 nucleotides line up with TRBD1. The closer fit of TRBJ2-7 to the DNA end suggests the J call may be wrong. CDR1 is MNHEY, CDR2 SVGAGI, per germline. The CDR3 is 15 residues long.

The chain is built from TRBV27 and TRBJ1-5; D not certain. The V gene's germline CDR1 is MNHEY and CDR2 SMNVEV (reference sequence). With 3 bases removed from V and 4 bases from J, the gap between germline ends came to 7 bases. This CDR3 is 13 amino acids long. CDR3: CASSLRANQPQHF. CDR3 DNA: TGTGCCAGCAGTTTGAGGGCGAATCAGCCCCAGCATTTT.

A note on this clone: The junction departs from the called germline gene at one end, perhaps through a read error. The chain links TRBV6-6 to TRBJ2-1; TRBD1 matches 7 bases. Germline V gene data show CDR1 as MNHNY and CDR2 as SVGAGI (reference sequence). The CDR3 runs 13 residues. In DNA form, the CDR3 reads TGTGCCAGCAGTTCCCGCCAGACAGGGAGTAAACTCTTC. It translates to CASSSRQTGSKLF.

The chain combines TRBV28 with TRBJ1-3; D not resolved. Deletions cut 4 bases from V and 4 bases from J, with 14 bases between. This CDR3 comprises 15 residues. Germline loops: CDR1 MDHEN, CDR2 SYDVKM. CDR3: CASSSRRMLGNTIYF. DNA of the CDR3: TGTGCCAGCAGTTCGCGGAGGATGTTAGGAAACACCATATATTTT.